The next 21 T cell receptor beta chains were all read from a single sample in a study of blood T cell repertoires in COVID-19. The data were produced by immunoSEQ multiplex PCR, yet TCRdb's version contains in-frame clones alone and is incomplete. Counted here are around 300,000 clones, around 90% occurring once; the ten biggest clones make up 0.94%. Sequencing was carried out using peripheral blood. The receptors come from a woman between 40 and 55 years old who had recovered from COVID-19.

This chain joins TRBV6-5 and TRBJ1-1; D gene uncertain. Germline V gene sequence: CDR1 MNHEY, CDR2 SVGAGI. CDR3 length: 12 residues. Trimming removed 11 bases at V and 6 bases at J, with 16 bases between. The CDR3, as DNA: TGTGCCTCTCGGGCGGGTTGGGCTGAAGCTTTCTTT. Translated: CASRAGWAEAFF.

This clone was seen a single time. The chain combines TRBV6-5 with TRBJ2-3; TRBD1 is a possible D gene (6 bases). CDR1 is MNHEY, CDR2 SVGAGI, per germline. This CDR3 has 14 amino acids. Trimming pared 2 bases from V and 5 bases from J, leaving 11 bases between. The DNA of the CDR3 is TGTGCCAGCAGTTACGGACAGAGTAAAGATACGCAGTATTTT. The encoded protein is CASSYGQSKDTQYF.

V is TRBV5-1 and J is TRBJ1-1, with a weak D call TRBD1 (5 bases). There are 15 residues in the CDR3. V gave up 4 bases and J gave up 0 bases, with 13 bases separating them. Germline loops: CDR1 SGHRS, CDR2 YFSETQ. The CDR3 loop is CASSPRRQLNTEAFF. CDR3 nucleotide sequence: TGCGCCAGCAGCCCCAGACGACAGTTGAACACTGAAGCTTTCTTT.

This clone was detected only once. The V and J genes are TRBV27 and TRBJ2-6; D remains unclear. The CDR3 runs 15 residues. Germline V gene data show CDR1 as MNHEY and CDR2 as SMNVEV (reference sequence). Trimming stripped 2 bases from V and 0 bases from J, with 5 bases between. CDR3 nucleotide sequence: TGTGCCAGCAGTTTAGAGAGCTCTGGGGCCAACGTCCTGACTTTC. Residues: CASSLESSGANVLTF.

This sequence joins TRBV4-1 and TRBJ2-1; D gene uncertain. Between the trimmed V and J ends, which lost 2 bases and 6 bases, there was a span of 8 bases. Germline CDR1 MGHRA, CDR2 YSYEKL. This CDR3 region has 13 residues. CDR3 sequence (DNA): TGCGCCAGCAGCCAATTCCTAGGCAATGAGCAGTTCTTC. This translates into CASSQFLGNEQFF.

This chain connects TRBV10-3 to TRBJ2-1, with 9 bases that match TRBD2. This CDR3 region has 15 residues. V shed 0 bases, J shed 10 bases, and the junction held 7 bases outside the gene matches. The V gene's germline CDR1 is ENHRY and CDR2 SYGVKD. CDR3 region: CAISESTQAGGEQFF. CDR3 in DNA: TGTGCCATCAGTGAGTCGACTCAAGCGGGGGGCGAGCAGTTCTTC.

The chain employs TRBV7-9 and TRBJ2-7, with a tentative D call TRBD2 (5 bases). V was trimmed by 5 bases and J by 2 bases, leaving 16 bases between them. The CDR3 is 15 amino acids. Germline CDR1 is SEHNR and CDR2 is FQNEAQ (reference sequence). This chain's CDR3 is CASSRRTGRAYEQYF. In DNA, the CDR3 is TGTGCCAGCAGCCGACGCACCGGGCGGGCCTACGAGCAGTACTTC.

The chain links TRBV30 to TRBJ1-2, with 9 nucleotides matching TRBD1. The CDR3 extends over 11 amino acids. In germline, CDR1 is GTSNPN, CDR2 SVGIG (reference sequence). The V segment lost 5 bases and the J segment 8 bases; nucleotides outside the gene matches: 3. CDR3 bases: TGTGCCTGGGGGACAGGGAGAGGCTACACCTTC. Its translation is CAWGTGRGYTF.

This clone has more than one count but fewer than ten. The chain carries TRBV2 and TRBJ2-3; TRBD1 is a possible D gene (5 bases). V was shortened by 2 bases and J by 6 bases, with 18 bases between the two germline ends. The CDR3 runs to 16 residues. CDR1 is SNHLY and CDR2 is FYNNEI in the germline V gene. This chain's CDR3 is CASSEYQTDGLDTQYF. CDR3 coding DNA: TGTGCCAGCAGTGAATACCAGACAGACGGTTTGGATACGCAGTATTTT.

This chain's CDR3 is CASSIRQGGIHEQYF. CDR3 nucleotides: TGTGCCAGTAGTATCCGACAGGGTGGCATCCACGAGCAGTACTTC. The V and J genes are TRBV19 and TRBJ2-7; 7 bases line up with TRBD1. J gave up 5 bases and V 3 bases, and 10 bases lay outside the gene matches. The CDR3 length is 15 residues. The germline V gene encodes CDR1 LNHDA and CDR2 SQIVND (reference sequence).

The rearrangement uses TRBV3-1 (or the pseudogene TRBV3-2) and TRBJ1-1; 9 bases are a match to TRBD1. CDR1 is LGHDT and CDR2 is YNNKEL in the germline V gene (reference sequence). There are 16 residues in the CDR3. Trimming removed 1 base from V and 5 bases from J; junction bases left unmatched: 8. The CDR3 region is CASSQGGTGIYTEAFF. The CDR3, as DNA: TGTGCCAGCAGCCAAGGGGGGACAGGGATTTATACTGAAGCTTTCTTT.

This chain uses TRBV2 with TRBJ2-7; 10 nucleotides agree with TRBD1. The CDR3 runs to 15 residues. V shed 1 base and J 2 bases; nucleotides not matched to a gene: 2. The germline CDR1 and CDR2 sequences are SNHLY and FYNNEI. The CDR3 reads CASSEGTGGTYEQYF. In DNA, the CDR3 is TGTGCCAGCAGTGAAGGGACAGGGGGGACCTACGAGCAGTACTTC.

The CDR3 spells CASSLGSSGTGYTGELFF. Written as DNA, the CDR3 is TGTGCCAGCAGCTTAGGGTCTAGCGGCACCGGCTACACCGGGGAGCTGTTTTTT. The chain links TRBV7-6 to TRBJ2-2; 7 nucleotides agree with TRBD2. CDR1 and CDR2 (germline): SGHVS, FNYEAQ. The CDR3 covers 18 residues. The V segment lost 1 base and the J segment 3 bases; nucleotides outside the gene matches: 11.

V usage is TRBV27 and J usage is TRBJ2-7; 7 nucleotides match TRBD1. The trim removed 6 bases at V and 3 bases at J, leaving 11 bases unmatched. Germline V gene lookup returns CDR1 MNHEY and CDR2 SMNVEV (reference sequence). The CDR3 contains 15 residues. For the CDR3, the DNA is TGTGCCAGCAGCCACCGGGACAGCTACGGCTACGAGCAGTACTTC. It translates to CASSHRDSYGYEQYF.

This clone was detected many times. V is TRBV9 and J is TRBJ2-2; 10 nucleotides agree with TRBD1. The CDR3 length is 18 residues. The V gene end was trimmed by 0 bases and the J gene end by 1 base; junction bases not matched to a gene: 6. The germline V gene has CDR1 SGDLS and CDR2 YYNGEE. CDR3: CASSVGRTGGMNTGELFF. The CDR3 region has the DNA TGTGCCAGCAGCGTAGGTCGGACAGGGGGAATGAACACCGGGGAGCTGTTTTTT.

The genes are TRBV3-1 (or the pseudogene TRBV3-2) and TRBJ1-4, with D possibly TRBD1 on 6 matching bases. Germline lookup yields CDR1 LGHDT and CDR2 YNNKEL (reference sequence). V shed 1 base and J shed 8 bases, with 17 bases lying between them. The CDR3 contains 16 residues. The CDR3 DNA sequence: TGTGCCAGCAGCCAAGGCTCGGGACATTTTGGGGAAAAACTGTTTTTT. Amino acids: CASSQGSGHFGEKLFF.

This chain joins TRBV18 and TRBJ2-3; maybe TRBD2 (5 bases). Trimming removed 4 bases from V and 12 bases from J, with 17 bases in between. Germline V gives CDR1 KGHSH, CDR2 LQKENI. This CDR3 region has 13 residues. In DNA, the CDR3 is TGTGCCAGCTCACGCCAGGATAGCGAGCCTCAGTATTTT. Its translation: CASSRQDSEPQYF.

This chain links TRBV3-1 (or the pseudogene TRBV3-2) with TRBJ1-2; TRBD1 aligns across 9 bases. V was pared by 2 bases and J by 5 bases, with 9 bases of the junction left unmatched. Per germline, CDR1 LGHDT and CDR2 YNNKEL (reference sequence). This CDR3 spans 16 amino acids. The CDR3 region is CASSQSPGQGRYGYTF. The CDR3 nucleotides are TGTGCCAGCAGCCAAAGTCCGGGACAGGGAAGGTATGGCTACACCTTC.

The rearrangement joins TRBV7-9 to TRBJ2-3, with TRBD2 identical over 10 bases. The CDR3 has 16 amino acids. The V gene end was trimmed by 1 base and the J gene end by 6 bases; junction bases not matched to a gene: 7. Looked up from germline, CDR1 is SEHNR and CDR2 is FQNEAQ (reference sequence). The chain's CDR3 is CASSLVSSGSTDTQYF. In DNA, the CDR3 is TGTGCCAGCAGCTTAGTATCTAGCGGGAGTACGGATACGCAGTATTTT.

This sequence joins TRBV7-8 and TRBJ2-7, with 10 bases identical to TRBD2. J lost 1 base, V lost 5 bases, and 5 bases had no gene match. The CDR3 has 15 amino acids. Germline V lookup: CDR1 SGHVS, CDR2 FQNEAQ. For the CDR3, the DNA is TGTGCCAGCAGCGCTAGGACTAGCGGATCCTACGAGCAGTACTTC. Residues: CASSARTSGSYEQYF.

The J gene is TRBJ1-4, the V gene TRBV24-1; 9 bases align to TRBD1. Trimming at V came to 4 bases and at J to 7 bases, leaving 6 bases not matched to a gene. This CDR3 comprises 15 residues. Germline CDR1 is KGHDR and CDR2 is SFDVKD. The CDR3 region has the DNA TGTGCCACCAGTGACCCCGGGACAGGGAGTGAAAAACTGTTTTTT. This codes for CATSDPGTGSEKLFF.